This is a list of T cell receptor beta chains from one sample in a study of cytomegalovirus exposure and HLA in healthy donors. Here immunoSEQ multiplex PCR was the method, and the copy in TCRdb shows in-frame clones only, minus some. The data contain some 150,000 clones, roughly three quarters of them singletons. The specimen was PBMCs. The receptors were sampled from a man aged 55-75 years in good health and CMV-seronegative. The CDR3 runs from the conserved cysteine through the conserved F or W. D genes are given only for firm matches. Expanded clones are given a class, and other clones once, few, many or no size at all.

clone_size | j_call | d_call | v_call | cdr3_nt | cdr3_aa
- | TRBJ1-4 | TRBD1 | TRBV30 | TGTGCCTGGAGTGAATGGACAGGCGATGAAAAACTGTTTTTT | CAWSEWTGDEKLFF
- | TRBJ2-3 | TRBD1 | TRBV7-9 | TGTGCCAGCAGCGCGGCAGGGGGCCGAGATACGCAGTATTTT | CASSAAGGRDTQYF
few | TRBJ2-5 | - | TRBV7-8 | TGTGCCAGCAGCCCACTGGGGGGGCTGCAAGAGACCCAGTACTTC | CASSPLGGLQETQYF
- | TRBJ1-3 | - | TRBV9 | TGTGCCAGCAGCGTAAGAGGGTCCTCTGAAGGAAACACCATATATTTT | CASSVRGSSEGNTIYF
- | TRBJ2-1 | - | TRBV10-3 | TGTGCCATCAGTGCCTTAGAAAGCGATGAGCAGTTCTTC | CAISALESDEQFF
few | TRBJ1-1 | TRBD1 | TRBV7-2 | TGTGCCAGCAGCTGGGACAGTATGAACACTGAAGCTTTCTTT | CASSWDSMNTEAFF
- | TRBJ1-1 | - | TRBV5-1 | TGCGCCAGCAGCCCCCTAACCCAGGGCGACAGCACTGAAGCTTTCTTT | CASSPLTQGDSTEAFF
- | TRBJ2-7 | - | TRBV5-1 | TGCGCCAGCAGCTTGGACTCTCTGAGCTACGAGCAGTACTTC | CASSLDSLSYEQYF
once | TRBJ2-2 | - | TRBV18 | TGTGCCAGCTCACTTCCACAGGGATCGTTCACCGGGGAGCTGTTTTTT | CASSLPQGSFTGELFF
- | TRBJ2-1 | TRBD2 | TRBV7-8 | TGTGCCAGCAGCCTGAGCGGGAGCTCCTACAATGAGCAGTTCTTC | CASSLSGSSYNEQFF
once | TRBJ2-7 | - | TRBV4-2 | TGTGCCAGCAGCCAAAAAGGCAGTGCGGGTGAGCAGTACTTC | CASSQKGSAGEQYF
- | TRBJ2-7 | TRBD1 | TRBV5-4 | TGTGCCAGCAGCAGGGACAGGGGGGGGTACGAGCAGTACTTC | CASSRDRGGYEQYF
- | TRBJ2-3 | TRBD2 | TRBV28 | TGTGCCAGCAGCCGGGGGGGTAGCACAGATACGCAGTATTTT | CASSRGGSTDTQYF
- | TRBJ2-1 | - | TRBV6-5 | TGTGCCAGCAGCCCGAGGGGGAGCTCCTACAATGAGCAGTTCTTC | CASSPRGSSYNEQFF
- | TRBJ2-5 | - | TRBV7-8 | TGTGCCAGCAGCCCAGGGGATCAAGAGACCCAGTACTTC | CASSPGDQETQYF
- | TRBJ2-7 | TRBD2 | TRBV6-5 | TGTGCCAGCACGGGCGGGAGCCTGGGTTACGAGCAGTACTTC | CASTGGSLGYEQYF
- | TRBJ2-2 | - | TRBV4-2 | TGTGCCAGCAGCCAAGTCTCTGGGGAGCTGTTTTTT | CASSQVSGELFF
- | TRBJ2-7 | TRBD1 | TRBV6-5 | TGTGCCAGCAAGGGACAGGGCTCCTACGAGCAGTACTTC | CASKGQGSYEQYF
few | TRBJ1-5 | TRBD1 | TRBV28 | TGTGCCAGCAGTGACAGGGGTTCCGGCAATCAGCCCCAGCATTTT | CASSDRGSGNQPQHF
few | TRBJ1-1 | - | TRBV5-5 | TGTGCCAGCAGCTTGACCGGCGGGCAGACCGAAGCTTTCTTT | CASSLTGGQTEAFF
- | TRBJ2-2 | - | TRBV7-3 | TGTGCCAGCAGCTCTTCCGGGGAGCTGTTTTTT | CASSSSGELFF
- | TRBJ1-1 | - | TRBV28 | TGTGCCAGCGGGCAGGGGCCAATGAACACTGAAGCTTTCTTT | CASGQGPMNTEAFF